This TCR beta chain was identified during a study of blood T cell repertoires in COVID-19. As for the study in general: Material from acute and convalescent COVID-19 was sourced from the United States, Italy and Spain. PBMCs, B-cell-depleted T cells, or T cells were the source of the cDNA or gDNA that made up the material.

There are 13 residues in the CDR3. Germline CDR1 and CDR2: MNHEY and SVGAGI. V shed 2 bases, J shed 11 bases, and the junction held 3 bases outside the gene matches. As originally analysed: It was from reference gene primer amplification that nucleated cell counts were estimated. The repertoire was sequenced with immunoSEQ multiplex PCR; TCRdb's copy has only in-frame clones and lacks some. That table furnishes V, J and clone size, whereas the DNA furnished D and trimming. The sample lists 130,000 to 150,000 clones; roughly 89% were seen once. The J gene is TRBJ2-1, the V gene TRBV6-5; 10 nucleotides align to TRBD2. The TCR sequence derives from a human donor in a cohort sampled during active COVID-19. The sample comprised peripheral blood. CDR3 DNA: TGTGCCAGCAGTTACAGGACTAGCGGACAGCAGTTCTTC. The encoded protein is CASSYRTSGQQFF.